This T cell receptor (beta chain) was documented in a study of siplizumab effects on memory and regulatory T cells. Study observations and caveats: Only a minority of proliferating CD4+ or CD8+ clones had an assignable naive or memory phenotype, with roughly 80-97% lacking one.

The data were produced by immunoSEQ multiplex PCR, yet TCRdb's version contains in-frame clones alone and is incomplete. This sample has over 85,000 clones, with approximately 90% found just once. V was shortened by 10 bases and J by 5 bases, with 18 bases between the two germline ends. This CDR3 is built from 13 residues. CDR1 is MNHNS, CDR2 SASEGT, per germline. A remark on this clone: Antigen unknown.

The specimen sequenced was CD4+ T cells sorted from blood. The source is a human donor in good health. The chain employs TRBV6-1 and TRBJ2-7, with D perhaps assigned TRBD1 or TRBD2 (5 bases each). The CDR3: CAISGSVLNEQYF. The CDR3 region has the DNA TGTGCCATCTCAGGGAGTGTGCTCAACGAGCAGTACTTC.